This record looks at one TCR beta chain sequence and its context. It was with 60 Vbeta and 13 Jbeta primers that the PCR ran. This table comes from immunoSEQ multiplex PCR, and its TCRdb copy is limited to in-frame clones, with some not included. Found here are approximately 110,000 clones; the top ten clones hold roughly 0.94%. This sample was included in a study of cytomegalovirus exposure and HLA in healthy donors. Trimming removed 0 bases from V and 5 bases from J, with 8 bases in between. This CDR3 spans 14 amino acids. Germline V gene data show CDR1 as SGHRS and CDR2 as YFSETQ. This receptor was identified in a man between 18 and 35 years old in good health and CMV-seronegative. The source material was PBMCs. The J gene is TRBJ1-4, the V gene TRBV5-1, with TRBD1 as a possible D gene (5 bases). CDR3 nucleotide sequence: TGCGCCAGCAGCTTGGGAGACAGCAATGAAAAACTGTTTTTT. This gives the protein CASSLGDSNEKLFF.